The entry that follows covers one T cell receptor (beta chain) sequence. What it binds is unknown. The sample belongs to a study of cytomegalovirus exposure and HLA in healthy donors. Whole-study findings and limits: The study carried out a later analysis of TCR beta sequences. It associated about 15,000 of them with specific HLA alleles at a false discovery rate of 0.05. The authors later linked a missense DCLRE1C variant to TCR beta V- and J-gene trimming. CMV serostatus was the sole immune exposure information available. Cytomegalovirus status was reportedly diagnosed by the classifier with high specificity and sensitivity.

CDR3 length equals 16 residues. Germline-derived CDR1 and CDR2 are SQVTM and ANQGSEA. V lost 7 bases to trimming and J lost 7 bases; unmatched junction nucleotides: 16. PCR amplification relied on 60 Vbeta primers (plus 13 Jbeta primers). The table came from immunoSEQ multiplex PCR; TCRdb's copy has only in-frame clones and leaves some out. The sample has some 140,000 clones; about 69% are singletons. The sequence came from a man aged 25 to 40 in good health and CMV-seronegative. What was sequenced was PBMCs. V usage is TRBV29-1 and J usage is TRBJ1-2; 12 nucleotides match TRBD1. The CDR3 coding sequence is TGCAGCGCCTGGGGGACAGGGGGCGCTTCTACCTTTGGCTACACCTTC. It is translated as CSAWGTGGASTFGYTF.